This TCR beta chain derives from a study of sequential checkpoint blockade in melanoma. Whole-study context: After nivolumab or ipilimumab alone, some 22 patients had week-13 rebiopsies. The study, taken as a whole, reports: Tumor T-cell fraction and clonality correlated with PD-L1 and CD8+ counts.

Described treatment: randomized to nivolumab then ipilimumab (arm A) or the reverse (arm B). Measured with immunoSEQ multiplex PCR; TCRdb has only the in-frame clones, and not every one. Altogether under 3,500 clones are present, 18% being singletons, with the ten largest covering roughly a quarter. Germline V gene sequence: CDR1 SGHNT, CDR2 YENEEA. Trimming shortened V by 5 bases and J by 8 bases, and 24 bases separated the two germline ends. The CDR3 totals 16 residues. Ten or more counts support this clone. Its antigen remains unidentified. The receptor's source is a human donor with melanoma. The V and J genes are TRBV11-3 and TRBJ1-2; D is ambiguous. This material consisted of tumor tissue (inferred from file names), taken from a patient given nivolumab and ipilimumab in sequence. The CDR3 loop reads CASSPFGGSRLSGYTF. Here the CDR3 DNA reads TGTGCCAGCAGCCCCTTTGGCGGGTCCCGGCTATCGGGCTACACCTTC.